This T cell receptor (beta chain) was sequenced in a study of blood T cells in healthy people across ages. A second PCR, run for 7 to 11 cycles, used a sample-barcoded 5' primer plus a J-beta primer mix. TCRdb ran MiXCR on the 5' RACE reads and lists one entry per CDR3 protein. The sample yields 1.5 million to 2 million distinct CDR3 sequences, about 50% seen once. This receptor was obtained from a middle-aged woman in good health. Sample: blood.

The CDR3 sequence: CASSLSPRPPRGETQYF. The CDR3, as DNA: TGTGCCAGCAGCTTATCTCCAAGGCCCCCTCGGGGAGAGACCCAGTACTTC. The chain recombines TRBV7-2 with TRBJ2-5; TRBD2 might be the D (5 bases). Germline-derived CDR1 and CDR2 are SGHTA and FQGNSA. V was cut by 2 bases and J by 4 bases, with 20 bases left in between. The CDR3 runs to 17 residues.